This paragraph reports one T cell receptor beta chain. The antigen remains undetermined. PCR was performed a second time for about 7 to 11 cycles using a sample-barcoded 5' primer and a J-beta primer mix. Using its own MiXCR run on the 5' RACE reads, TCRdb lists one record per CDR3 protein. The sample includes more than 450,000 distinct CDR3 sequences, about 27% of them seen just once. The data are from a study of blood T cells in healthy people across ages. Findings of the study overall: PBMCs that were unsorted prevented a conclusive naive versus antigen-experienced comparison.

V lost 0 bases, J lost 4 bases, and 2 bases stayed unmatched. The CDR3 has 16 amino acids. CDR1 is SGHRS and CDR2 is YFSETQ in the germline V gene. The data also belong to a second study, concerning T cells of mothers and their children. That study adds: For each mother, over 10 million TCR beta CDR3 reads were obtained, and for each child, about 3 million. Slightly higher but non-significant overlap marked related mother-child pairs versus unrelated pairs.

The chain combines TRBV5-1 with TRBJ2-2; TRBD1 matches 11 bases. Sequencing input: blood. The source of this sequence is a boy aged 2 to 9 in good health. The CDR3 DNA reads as TGCGCCAGCAGCTTGGCTGGGACAGGGGGCACCGGGGAGCTGTTTTTT. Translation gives CASSLAGTGGTGELFF.